This TCR beta chain was captured by sequencing in a study of beta chain features in type 1 diabetes. Overall study findings and caveats: The study notes PCR might favor shorter templates equally in patients and controls. The naive, central memory and Treg TCRB repertoires looked more alike in patients than they did in healthy donors. Shortening of TCRB CDR3s, moderate but significant, appeared in all four CD4+ subsets of Type 1 diabetes patients. The cDNA sequencing approach could over-represent high-TCR-expressing cells.

Sorted CD4+ subsets: naive, central memory, regulatory, stem cell-like memory (CD45RO/CCR7/CD25/CD127/CD95/CD27 panel). The entirety of the isolated RNA underwent reverse transcription, so expressed TCRB transcripts were sequenced. Profiling relied on immunoSEQ multiplex PCR, and the TCRdb table lists in-frame clones only, not all of them. The profile shows roughly 400,000 clones, 8% to 10% of them singletons. Remarks on this clone: What it recognizes is unknown.

The germline V and J ends were trimmed by 4 bases and 10 bases, with 19 bases remaining between them. The CDR3 is made up of 14 amino acids. Germline V gives CDR1 SGHTA, CDR2 FQGNSA. Sample: central memory CD4+ T cells from blood. The gene calls are TRBV7-2 and TRBJ2-5; tentatively, D is TRBD1 or TRBD2 (5 bases each). The clonotype originates from a man younger than 40 with type 1 diabetes. The CDR3 region is CASSSGTIGASQYF. CDR3 coding DNA: TGTGCCAGCAGCTCTGGGACGATAGGCGCGAGCCAGTACTTC. The full variable domain, in which reference TRBV7-2 and TRBJ2-5 provide the parts outside the CDR3, is GAGVSQSPSNKVTEKGKDVELRCDPISGHTALYWYRQSLGQGLEFLIYFQGNSAPDKSGLPSDRFSAERTGGSVSTLTIQRTQQEDSAVYLCASSSGTIGASQYFGPGTRLLVL.